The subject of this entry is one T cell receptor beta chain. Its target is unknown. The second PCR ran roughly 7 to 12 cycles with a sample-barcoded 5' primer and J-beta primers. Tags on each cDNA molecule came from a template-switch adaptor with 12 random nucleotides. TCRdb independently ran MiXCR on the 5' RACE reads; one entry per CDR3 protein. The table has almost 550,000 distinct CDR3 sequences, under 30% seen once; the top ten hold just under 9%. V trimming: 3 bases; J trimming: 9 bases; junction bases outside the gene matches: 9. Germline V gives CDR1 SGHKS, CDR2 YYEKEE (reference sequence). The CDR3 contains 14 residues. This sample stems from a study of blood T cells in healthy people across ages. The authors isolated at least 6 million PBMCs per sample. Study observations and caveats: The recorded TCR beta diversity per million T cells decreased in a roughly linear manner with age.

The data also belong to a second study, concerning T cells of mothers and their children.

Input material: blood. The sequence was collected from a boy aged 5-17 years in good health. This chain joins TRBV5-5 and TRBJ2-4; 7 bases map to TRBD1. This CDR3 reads CASSWTGLKAIQYF. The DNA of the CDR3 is TGTGCCAGCAGCTGGACAGGTTTGAAGGCCATTCAGTACTTC.